Listed below are T cell receptor beta chains from one sample, sequenced in a study of shared clonotypes between healthy human individuals. TCRdb's table, derived via immunoSEQ multiplex PCR, lists solely in-frame clones and lacks some. The sample shows 800,000 or so clones, approximately 97% of them seen only once. The sequenced sample was naive CD8+ T cells sorted from blood. The source of these receptors is a man aged 25 to 45 in good health. Both conserved end residues are part of each CDR3. The D gene is left open where the match is weak. Rows may omit the clone size; those that give it use once, few, many or a size class.

abundance,d_gene,j_gene,v_gene,CDR3nt,CDR3aa
.,.,TRBJ2-2,TRBV6-5,TGTGCCAGCAGTTATGGGCCAGGGTCGGGGGAGCTGTTTTTT,CASSYGPGSGELFF
.,TRBD1,TRBJ1-1,TRBV29-1,TGCAGCGTTGCGGGACAGGGGGCCCCAAACACTGAAGCTTTCTTT,CSVAGQGAPNTEAFF
.,TRBD2,TRBJ2-1,TRBV28,TGTGCCAGCAGCCCGATAGCGGGAGGCTGGTACAATGAGCAGTTCTTC,CASSPIAGGWYNEQFF
.,TRBD2,TRBJ2-1,TRBV10-3,TGTGCCATCACCGACAGTCGGGCGGGAGCCTACAATGAGCAGTTCTTC,CAITDSRAGAYNEQFF
.,TRBD1,TRBJ2-7,TRBV15,TGTGCCACCAGCAGAGGTTTCGGGGACAGGGCCTCCTACGAGCAGTACTTC,CATSRGFGDRASYEQYF
.,.,TRBJ1-1,TRBV7-3,TGTGCCAGCAGTGCTGGCGCTGAAGCTTTCTTT,CASSAGAEAFF
.,TRBD1,TRBJ1-2,TRBV19,TGTGCCTTTACTTCGGGACAGCCATATGGCTACACCTTC,CAFTSGQPYGYTF
.,TRBD2,TRBJ2-7,TRBV5-1,TGCGCCAGCAGCTTGGCTCCTAGCGGGTCTGCCTACGAGCAGTACTTC,CASSLAPSGSAYEQYF
.,.,TRBJ1-5,TRBV21-1,TGTGCCAGCAGCCCCCTGTCGAGGCCCAATCAGCCCCAGCATTTT,CASSPLSRPNQPQHF
.,.,TRBJ2-1,TRBV7-8,TGTGCCAGCAGCCCACGGGTTAGTGATGGCAATGAGCAGTTCTTC,CASSPRVSDGNEQFF
.,.,TRBJ2-7,TRBV7-9,TGTGCCAGCAGCTTTGGGAACTCGCTTTACGAGCAGTACTTC,CASSFGNSLYEQYF
.,.,TRBJ1-5,TRBV7-2,TGTGCCAGCACCGTCGAGAGTCAGCCCCAGCATTTT,CASTVESQPQHF
.,TRBD2,TRBJ2-1,TRBV19,TGTGCCAGTAGTCACCTAGCGGGAGCTTTGTACAATGAGCAGTTCTTC,CASSHLAGALYNEQFF
.,.,TRBJ2-5,TRBV7-2,TGTGCCAGCAGCTTATACAAGGGAGAGACCCAGTACTTC,CASSLYKGETQYF
.,TRBD2,TRBJ2-2,TRBV15,TGTGCCACCAGCAGAGATAAGACTAGCTCGAACACCGGGGAGCTGTTTTTT,CATSRDKTSSNTGELFF
.,.,TRBJ1-5,TRBV19,TGTGCCAGTAGTATATGGGGGGATAGCAATCAGCCCCAGCATTTT,CASSIWGDSNQPQHF
.,.,TRBJ2-1,TRBV6-6,TGTGCCAGCAGTTACCTCATTGAGACCTACAATGAGCAGTTCTTC,CASSYLIETYNEQFF
.,.,TRBJ1-4,TRBV5-1,TGCGCCAGCAGTCAGGAGATAAGAGAAAAACTGTTTTTT,CASSQEIREKLFF
.,TRBD1,TRBJ1-1,TRBV13,TGTGCCAGCAGCTCTAGAGATACTGGACAGGGGGGCACTGAAGCTTTCTTT,CASSSRDTGQGGTEAFF
.,.,TRBJ2-7,TRBV7-6,TGTGCCAGCAGCTTAGTAGGGGCCGAGCAGTACTTC,CASSLVGAEQYF
.,.,TRBJ2-2,TRBV7-6,TGTGCCAGCAACCAGGCGGGCGGTTCGAACACCGGGGAGCTGTTTTTT,CASNQAGGSNTGELFF
.,TRBD1,TRBJ2-1,TRBV15,TGTGCCACCAGCACTACAGGGGACAATGAGCAGTTCTTC,CATSTTGDNEQFF
.,TRBD2,TRBJ2-1,TRBV19,TGTGCCAGTCGGACTAGCGGGAGTCTTTTTTCGGATCATGAGCAGTTCTTC,CASRTSGSLFSDHEQFF
.,.,TRBJ2-7,TRBV6-5,TGTGCCAGCATGTGGGGGAACGAGCAGTACTTC,CASMWGNEQYF
.,.,TRBJ2-7,TRBV29-1,TGCAGCGTTGGGAGCAGGGGCTCCTACGAGCAGTACTTC,CSVGSRGSYEQYF
.,.,TRBJ2-7,TRBV27,TGTGCCAGCAGTATGACGCAAACCTACGAGCAGTACTTC,CASSMTQTYEQYF
.,TRBD2,TRBJ2-5,TRBV10-2,TGCGCCAGCAGTGTTGGAGGCGCGGGAGCCCCAGAGACCCAGTACTTC,CASSVGGAGAPETQYF
.,.,TRBJ1-1,TRBV27,TGTGCCAGCAGTTTATTGGAGGGACACAACACTGAAGCTTTCTTT,CASSLLEGHNTEAFF
.,TRBD1,TRBJ1-2,TRBV18,TGTGCCAGCTCACCGGGACAGGTGGAACGCACCTTC,CASSPGQVERTF
.,.,TRBJ2-2,TRBV19,TGTGCCACTACAGCCGGTCGACTCGGCACCGGGGAGCTGTTTTTT,CATTAGRLGTGELFF
.,.,TRBJ1-5,TRBV15,TGTGCCACCAGCAGAGACAGGGCCAGCAATCAGCCCCAGCATTTT,CATSRDRASNQPQHF
.,.,TRBJ1-5,TRBV4-2,TGTGCCAGCAGCCCCTCTAAGGGCAATCAGCCCCAGCATTTT,CASSPSKGNQPQHF
.,.,TRBJ2-6,TRBV9,TGTGCCAGCAGCGGGGGAGGGTCCGACAGGGCCCTCTCTGGGGCCAACGTCCTGACTTTC,CASSGGGSDRALSGANVLTF
once,.,TRBJ2-1,TRBV27,TGTGCCAGCAGGAGTGGCGGCTCCTACAATGAGCAGTTCTTC,CASRSGGSYNEQFF
.,.,TRBJ2-1,TRBV11-3,TGTGCCAGCAGCTCCCGGACAGTAAATGAGCAGTTCTTC,CASSSRTVNEQFF
.,.,TRBJ2-7,TRBV7-9,TGTGCCAGCAGCATCCCTGACAGCCTAAACTCCTACGAGCAGTACTTC,CASSIPDSLNSYEQYF
.,TRBD2,TRBJ2-7,TRBV7-3,TGTGCCAGCAGCTTAGCGGGAGGGAGCTACGAGCAGTACTTC,CASSLAGGSYEQYF
.,TRBD1,TRBJ1-5,TRBV28,TGTGCCAGCAGGCGTCGACAGGGCGGCGGTCAGCCCCAGCATTTT,CASRRRQGGGQPQHF